Below are 14 T cell receptor beta chains sequenced from a single sample in a study of blood T cells in healthy people across ages. Together with a sample-barcoded 5' primer, a J-beta primer mix was included in a second PCR lasting about 7 to 11 cycles. TCRdb reprocessed the 5' RACE reads via MiXCR and lists one record per CDR3 protein. The table lists over 750,000 distinct CDR3 sequences, just under 25% of them singletons. The data were also submitted as part of a second study, on T cells of mothers and their children.

The sequencing input was blood. The receptor source for this set is a boy aged 5-17 years in good health.

This rearrangement joins TRBV7-2 to TRBJ2-1; TRBD2 aligns across 8 bases. This CDR3 is 15 amino acids long. V was clipped by 2 bases and J by 4 bases; unmatched bases: 4. CDR1 is SGHTA, CDR2 FQGNSA, per germline. The CDR3 region is CASSLKAGAYNEQFF. The CDR3 DNA reads TGTGCCAGCAGCTTAAAAGCGGGGGCATACAATGAGCAGTTCTTC.

A single count supports this clonotype. The chain has TRBV5-1 and TRBJ2-7, with TRBD1 matching over 7 bases. V trimming: 4 bases; J trimming: 2 bases; junction bases outside the gene matches: 6. Germline CDR1 SGHRS, CDR2 YFSETQ. The CDR3 covers 14 residues. CDR3 residues: CASSQFDRAYEQYF. CDR3 coding DNA: TGCGCCAGCAGCCAATTCGACAGGGCCTACGAGCAGTACTTC.

At least ten counts were recorded for this clonotype. The chain employs TRBV6-1 and TRBJ1-1; D is uncertain. The CDR3 covers 11 residues. Germline values: CDR1 MNHNS, CDR2 SASEGT. The germline V and J ends were trimmed by 7 bases and 1 base, with 4 bases remaining between them. The CDR3 is CASKGNTEAFF. As DNA, the CDR3 is TGTGCCAGCAAGGGGAACACTGAAGCTTTCTTT.

This clonotype has a handful of counts. One junction end disagrees with the germline gene, perhaps due to a read error. The J gene is TRBJ2-1, the V gene TRBV20-1; D not certain. CDR3 size: 11 residues. Per germline, CDR1 DFQATT and CDR2 SNEGSKA (reference sequence). As DNA, the CDR3 is TGCAGTGTGGTCCTGTACACTGAGCAGTTCTTC. This codes for CSVVLYTEQFF.

This clonotype was observed a handful of times. The genes are TRBV3-1 and TRBJ2-3; no reliable D call. In germline, CDR1 is LGHDT, CDR2 YNNKEL (reference sequence). V was clipped by 3 bases and J by 6 bases, with 19 bases between them. This CDR3 has 16 residues. The CDR3 DNA follows: TGTGCCAGCAGCCACGAGTTTAGTGAGTCGAGTGATACGCAGTATTTT. Its protein is CASSHEFSESSDTQYF.

This clonotype showed up just a few times. The rearrangement uses TRBV12-3 or TRBV12-4 and TRBJ2-3; D assignment may be TRBD1 or TRBD2 (5 bases each). V gave up 1 base and J gave up 4 bases, with 21 bases separating them. This CDR3 has 18 residues. CDR3 sequence (DNA): TGTGCCAGCAGTTTAGGGCTTTGGGACCCGCGAGGAGCAGATACGCAGTATTTT. Encoded protein: CASSLGLWDPRGADTQYF.

V usage is TRBV27 and J usage is TRBJ2-2, with D perhaps given as TRBD1 or TRBD2 (5 bases each). V was cut by 6 bases and J by 3 bases, with 8 bases left in between. The CDR3 is made up of 13 amino acids. Germline CDR1 and CDR2: MNHEY and SMNVEV (reference sequence). The CDR3 is CASRGDHTGELFF. The DNA for the CDR3 is TGTGCCAGCAGAGGGGACCACACCGGGGAGCTGTTTTTT.

V and J are TRBV19 and TRBJ2-5; D is ambiguous. The J call is uncertain, as TRBJ2-1 better fits the DNA end. The germline CDR1 and CDR2 sequences are LNHDA and SQIVND (reference sequence). CDR3 length: 12 residues. CDR3 loop: CASSTPSNEQFF. CDR3 bases: TGTGCCAGTAGTACCCCCTCCAATGAGCAGTTCTTC.

This clonotype occurred a few times. The J gene is TRBJ2-1, the V gene TRBV9; a weak D match, TRBD2 (6 bases). Germline loops: CDR1 SGDLS, CDR2 YYNGEE. Trimming took 7 bases from V and 7 from J, leaving 12 bases between them. This CDR3 has 12 amino acids. The CDR3 nucleotides read TGTGCCAGCGGGCCGGGAGAGAATGAGCAGTTCTTC. This gives the protein CASGPGENEQFF.

This chain links TRBV12-3 or TRBV12-4 with TRBJ1-2; TRBD1 matches 11 bases. The junction had 4 bases not matched to a gene; V was cut back by 3 bases and J by 4 bases. This CDR3 is built from 15 residues. CDR3 loop: CASSLRDRGTYGYTF. The CDR3 DNA is TGTGCCAGCAGTTTGCGGGACAGGGGGACCTATGGCTACACCTTC.

The table lists this clonotype with a few counts. This chain joins TRBV27 and TRBJ1-2, with D tentatively TRBD1 (6 bases). V was pared by 6 bases and J by 0 bases, with 11 bases between. Germline V gene sequence: CDR1 MNHEY, CDR2 SMNVEV (reference sequence). The CDR3 has 14 residues. The CDR3, as DNA: TGTGCCAGCAGATCTCAGGGGACTAACTATGGCTACACCTTC. Translation: CASRSQGTNYGYTF.

This clonotype was seen a handful of times. The gene calls are TRBV5-1 and TRBJ1-2; no firm D call. V gave up 0 bases and J gave up 7 bases, with 16 bases separating them. Germline V gene sequence: CDR1 SGHRS, CDR2 YFSETQ. This CDR3 has 15 residues. CDR3 bases: TGCGCCAGCAGCTTGGTTTCCTGGCCTCACTCTGGCTACACCTTC. Protein product: CASSLVSWPHSGYTF.

The gene calls are TRBV20-1 and TRBJ2-5; the D gene is possibly TRBD1 (5 bases). Per the germline V gene, CDR1 is DFQATT and CDR2 is SNEGSKA (reference sequence). V lost 5 bases, J lost 5 bases, and 18 bases lay in between. The CDR3 is made up of 14 amino acids. As DNA, the CDR3 is TGCAGTGCTGGCCTGGGGCAAGGGGCCGAGACCCAGTACTTC. Translation: CSAGLGQGAETQYF.

This clonotype was found a few times. The CDR3 sequence: CASSQAPAGELFF. DNA for the CDR3: TGCGCCAGCAGCCAAGCCCCCGCCGGGGAGCTGTTTTTT. The V and J genes are TRBV4-1 and TRBJ2-2; no definite D call. The germline V and J ends were trimmed by 1 base and 6 bases, with 6 bases remaining between them. Germline CDR1 and CDR2: MGHRA and YSYEKL. The CDR3 is 13 amino acids.